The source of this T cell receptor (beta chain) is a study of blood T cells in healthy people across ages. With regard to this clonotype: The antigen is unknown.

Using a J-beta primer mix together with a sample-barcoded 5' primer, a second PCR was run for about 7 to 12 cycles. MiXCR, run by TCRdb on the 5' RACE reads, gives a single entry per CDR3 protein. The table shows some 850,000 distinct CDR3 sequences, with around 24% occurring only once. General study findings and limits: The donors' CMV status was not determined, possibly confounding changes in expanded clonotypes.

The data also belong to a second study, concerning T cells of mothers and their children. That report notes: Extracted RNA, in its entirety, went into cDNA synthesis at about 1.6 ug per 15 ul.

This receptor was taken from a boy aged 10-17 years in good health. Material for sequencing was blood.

Here the CDR3 DNA reads TGTGCTAGTGGTTTGTACAGGGCGGCGCGAGAAAAACTGTTTTTT. As protein: CASGLYRAAREKLFF. V and J are TRBV12-5 and TRBJ1-4; a possible D gene is TRBD1 (6 bases). V was pared by 2 bases and J by 8 bases, with 15 bases between. The CDR3 spans 15 residues. From germline, CDR1 is LGHNT and CDR2 FRNRAP.